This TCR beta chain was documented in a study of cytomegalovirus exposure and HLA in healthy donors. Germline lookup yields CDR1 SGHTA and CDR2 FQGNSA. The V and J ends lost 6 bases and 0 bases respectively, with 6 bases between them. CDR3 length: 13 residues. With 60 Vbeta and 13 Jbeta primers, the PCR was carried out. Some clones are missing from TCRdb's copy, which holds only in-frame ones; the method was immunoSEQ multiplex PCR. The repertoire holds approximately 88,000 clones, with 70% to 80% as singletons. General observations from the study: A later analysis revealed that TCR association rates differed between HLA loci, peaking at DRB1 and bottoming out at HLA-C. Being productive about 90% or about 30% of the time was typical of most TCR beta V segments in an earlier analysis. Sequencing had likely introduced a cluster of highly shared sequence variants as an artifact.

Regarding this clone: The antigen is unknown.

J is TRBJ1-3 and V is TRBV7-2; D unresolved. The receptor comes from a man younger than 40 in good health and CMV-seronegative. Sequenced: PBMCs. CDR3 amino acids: CASRPSSGNTIYF. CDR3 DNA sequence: TGTGCCAGCAGGCCCAGCTCTGGAAACACCATATATTTT.